The present TCR beta chain was sequenced within a study of cytomegalovirus exposure and HLA in healthy donors. With 0 bases removed from V and 8 bases from J, the gap between germline ends came to 10 bases. This CDR3 spans 13 amino acids. CDR1 is LNHNV, CDR2 YYDKDF, per germline (reference sequence). Primers: 60 Vbeta forward and 13 Jbeta reverse. Clones were read by immunoSEQ multiplex PCR, and TCRdb kept only the in-frame ones, dropping some. The sample lists more than 90,000 clones, roughly 72% seen once, with roughly 12% in the top ten. All the people who gave samples were healthy bone marrow donors. On this clone itself: Its target is not known.

Broader study findings: A link between a missense DCLRE1C variant and TCR beta V- and J-gene trimming emerged from a later analysis. Cytomegalovirus status was reportedly diagnosed by the classifier with high specificity and sensitivity.

The source material was PBMCs. The chain joins TRBV15 to TRBJ1-1, with D hard to call. The origin of this receptor is a woman aged 45 to 65 in good health and CMV-seropositive. The CDR3 DNA reads as TGTGCCACCAGCAGAGATCTTCGGGGAGAAGCTTTCTTT. Translating gives CATSRDLRGEAFF.